This T cell receptor beta chain was identified during a study of cytomegalovirus exposure and HLA in healthy donors. Study outcomes and limitations: Earlier results showed most TCR beta V segments being productive about 90% or about 30% of the time.

A multiplex PCR was run with 60 Vbeta primers and 13 Jbeta primers. Sequenced by immunoSEQ multiplex PCR; TCRdb stores in-frame clones only, minus some. This sample has roughly 130,000 clones; roughly 86% occur once, and the top ten carry around 0.51%. Worth noting for this clone: Its antigen is still unknown. Additional DNA sequences in this sample encode the identical CDR3.

The CDR3 has 13 residues. Per the germline V gene, CDR1 is SGHRS and CDR2 is YFSETQ. Trimming removed 2 bases at V and 2 bases at J, with 4 bases between. The TCR originated in a woman in her thirties or forties in good health and CMV-seronegative. What was sequenced was PBMCs. The rearrangement joins TRBV5-1 to TRBJ2-2; no firm D call. The CDR3 bases are TGCGCCAGCAGCTTCGGTAACACCGGGGAGCTGTTTTTT. Translating it yields CASSFGNTGELFF.